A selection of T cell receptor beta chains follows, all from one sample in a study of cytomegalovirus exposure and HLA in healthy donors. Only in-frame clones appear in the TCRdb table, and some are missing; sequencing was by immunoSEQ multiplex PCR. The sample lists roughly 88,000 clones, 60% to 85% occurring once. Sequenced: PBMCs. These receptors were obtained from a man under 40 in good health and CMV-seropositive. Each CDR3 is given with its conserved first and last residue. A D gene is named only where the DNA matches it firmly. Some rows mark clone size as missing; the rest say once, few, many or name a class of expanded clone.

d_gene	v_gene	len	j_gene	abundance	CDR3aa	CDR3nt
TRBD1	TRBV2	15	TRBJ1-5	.	CASSPQDRGGQPQHF	TGTGCCAGCAGTCCCCAGGACAGGGGAGGTCAGCCCCAGCATTTT
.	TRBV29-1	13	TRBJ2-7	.	CSVELDRTYEQYF	TGCAGCGTTGAATTGGACAGAACCTACGAGCAGTACTTC
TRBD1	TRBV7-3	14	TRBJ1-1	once	CASSPNRGEGEAFF	TGTGCCAGCAGCCCGAACAGGGGGGAGGGTGAAGCTTTCTTT
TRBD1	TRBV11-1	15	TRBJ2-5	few	CASSPTGTGGRTQYF	TGTGCCAGCAGCCCAACCGGGACAGGGGGCAGGACCCAGTACTTC
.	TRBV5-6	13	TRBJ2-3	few	CASSRDRADTQYF	TGTGCCAGCAGCAGAGACAGAGCAGATACGCAGTATTTT
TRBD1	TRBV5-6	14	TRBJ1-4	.	CASSLDGTGRTLFF	TGTGCCAGCAGCTTGGATGGGACAGGGAGGACACTGTTTTTT
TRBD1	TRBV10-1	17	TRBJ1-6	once	CASTWDRDFSYNSPLHF	TGCGCCAGCACGTGGGACAGGGATTTTTCCTATAATTCACCCCTCCACTTT
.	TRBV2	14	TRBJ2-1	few	CASSEALGSAREFF	TGTGCCAGCAGTGAAGCGCTTGGGAGTGCGAGGGAGTTCTTC
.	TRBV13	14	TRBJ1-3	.	CASSPRTSSDTIYF	TGTGCCAGCAGCCCCAGGACATCTTCGGACACCATATATTTT
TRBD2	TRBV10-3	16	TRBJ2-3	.	CAISDSLAGGTDTQYF	TGTGCCATCAGTGACTCTCTAGCGGGGGGCACAGATACGCAGTATTTT
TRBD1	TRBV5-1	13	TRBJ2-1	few	CASSPGQNNEQFF	TGCGCCAGCAGCCCGGGACAGAACAATGAGCAGTTCTTC
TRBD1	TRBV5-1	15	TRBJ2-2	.	CASRRDSSNTGELFF	TGCGCCAGTAGACGGGACAGCTCGAACACCGGGGAGCTGTTTTTT
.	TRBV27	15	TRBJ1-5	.	CASSLLGGRGQPQHF	TGTGCCAGCAGTTTGCTTGGGGGCAGAGGTCAGCCCCAGCATTTT
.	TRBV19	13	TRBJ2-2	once	CASSMAMDRELFF	TGTGCCAGTAGTATGGCTATGGACAGGGAGCTGTTTTTT
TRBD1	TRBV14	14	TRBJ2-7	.	CASSRRTGAYEQYF	TGTGCCAGCAGCCGACGGACAGGAGCCTACGAGCAGTACTTC
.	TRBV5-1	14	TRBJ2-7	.	CASRAGTRSYEQYF	TGCGCCAGCAGGGCCGGGACTCGATCCTACGAGCAGTACTTC
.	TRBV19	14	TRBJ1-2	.	CASSIVAGDGGYTF	TGTGCCAGTAGTATCGTCGCAGGGGATGGAGGCTACACCTTC
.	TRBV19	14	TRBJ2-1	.	CATGYEWMGNEQFF	TGTGCCACCGGGTATGAGTGGATGGGCAATGAGCAGTTCTTC
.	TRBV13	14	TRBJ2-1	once	CASSLGPPLGVQFF	TGTGCCAGCAGCTTAGGCCCCCCCCTAGGCGTGCAGTTCTTC
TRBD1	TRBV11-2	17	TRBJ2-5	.	CASSFTGQGYLEETQYF	TGTGCCAGCTCCTTTACGGGACAGGGTTATTTAGAAGAGACCCAGTACTTC
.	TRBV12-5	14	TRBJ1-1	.	CASAQRGGATEAFF	TGTGCTAGTGCCCAGAGGGGAGGGGCCACTGAAGCTTTCTTT
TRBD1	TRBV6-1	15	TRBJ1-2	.	CASSGWDSRSYGYTF	TGTGCCAGCAGTGGCTGGGACAGCAGGAGCTATGGCTACACCTTC
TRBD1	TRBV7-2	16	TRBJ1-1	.	CASSTRQGLRNTEAFF	TGTGCCAGCAGCACTAGACAGGGCTTAAGGAACACTGAAGCTTTCTTT
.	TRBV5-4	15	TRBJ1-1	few	CASSQEVQGYTEAFF	TGTGCCAGCAGCCAAGAGGTCCAGGGCTACACTGAAGCTTTCTTT
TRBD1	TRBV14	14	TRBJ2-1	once	CASSQLGQGSEQFF	TGTGCCAGCAGCCAGCTGGGACAGGGGAGTGAGCAGTTCTTC
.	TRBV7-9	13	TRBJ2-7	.	CASSLAGGTPPYF	TGTGCCAGCAGCTTAGCCGGAGGAACCCCTCCGTACTTC
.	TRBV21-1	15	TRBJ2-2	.	CASSKEGQGAGELFF	TGTGCCAGCAGCAAAGAGGGACAGGGGGCCGGGGAGCTGTTTTTT
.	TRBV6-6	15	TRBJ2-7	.	CASSYRSGLSYEQYF	TGTGCCAGCAGTTACAGAAGCGGTCTCTCCTACGAGCAGTACTTC
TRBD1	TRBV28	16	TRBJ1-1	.	CASSLRDRPLNTEAFF	TGTGCCAGCAGTTTGCGGGACAGACCCTTAAACACTGAAGCTTTCTTT
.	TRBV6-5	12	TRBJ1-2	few	CASRTQGGGYTF	TGTGCCAGCAGAACACAGGGTGGTGGCTACACCTTC
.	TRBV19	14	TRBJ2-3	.	CASSPRRGPDTQYF	TGTGCCAGTAGTCCCCGCAGGGGACCGGATACGCAGTATTTT
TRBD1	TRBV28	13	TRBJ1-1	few	CASRTGGDTEAFF	TGTGCCAGCAGGACAGGGGGGGACACTGAAGCTTTCTTT
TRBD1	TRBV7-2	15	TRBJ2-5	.	CASSLGDRGRETQYF	TGTGCCAGCAGCTTAGGTGACAGGGGGCGCGAGACCCAGTACTTC
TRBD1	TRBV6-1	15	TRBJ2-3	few	CASSEPGTASDTQYF	TGTGCCAGCAGTGAACCCGGGACAGCCTCAGATACGCAGTATTTT
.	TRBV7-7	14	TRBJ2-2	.	CASSPRTHTGELFF	TGTGCTAGCAGCCCCAGGACACACACCGGGGAGCTGTTTTTT
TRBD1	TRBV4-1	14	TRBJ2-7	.	CASSQATGYGEQYF	TGCGCCAGCAGCCAAGCGACAGGGTATGGCGAGCAGTACTTC
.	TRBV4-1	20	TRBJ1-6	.	CASSQDGEFRPSGTGSPLHF	TGCGCCAGCAGCCAAGACGGGGAGTTCAGACCAAGTGGAACGGGTTCACCCCTCCACTTT
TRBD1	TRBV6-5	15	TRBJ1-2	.	CASSYGGQPLMGYTF	TGTGCCAGCAGTTACGGGGGACAGCCACTCATGGGCTACACCTTC
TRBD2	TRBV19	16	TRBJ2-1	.	CASSIWGSGAYNEQFF	TGTGCCAGTAGTATATGGGGTAGCGGGGCCTACAATGAGCAGTTCTTC
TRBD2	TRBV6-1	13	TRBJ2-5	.	CASATSLEETQYF	TGTGCCAGCGCGACTAGCCTGGAAGAGACCCAGTACTTC
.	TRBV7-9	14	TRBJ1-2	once	CSSSLELANYGYTF	TGTTCCAGCAGCTTAGAGCTGGCTAACTATGGCTACACCTTC
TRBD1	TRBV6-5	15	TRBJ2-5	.	CASRRTGEGQETQYF	TGTGCCAGCAGAAGGACAGGAGAGGGCCAAGAGACCCAGTACTTC
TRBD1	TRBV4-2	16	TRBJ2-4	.	CASSQGQGLAKNIQYF	TGTGCCAGCAGCCAAGGACAGGGTTTAGCCAAAAACATTCAGTACTTC
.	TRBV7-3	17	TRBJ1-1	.	CASSLIPLDSLNTEAFF	TGTGCCAGCAGCTTAATCCCCCTGGACAGTTTGAACACTGAAGCTTTCTTT
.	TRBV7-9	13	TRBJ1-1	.	CASSLARTAEAFF	TGTGCCAGCAGCTTAGCCCGGACAGCTGAAGCTTTCTTT
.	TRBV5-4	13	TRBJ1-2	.	CASSLRGTDGYTF	TGTGCCAGCAGCTTGAGGGGTACAGACGGCTACACCTTC